This note documents a single T cell receptor (beta chain) sequence. Its antigen is unknown. No much larger clone is present one base from it, and per-base qualities are unavailable. The library was prepared using the immunoSEQ multiplex PCR assay. TCRdb provides this immuneACCESS table in a form limited to in-frame rearrangements. Some clones are lacking; in checked studies, under half of them reflect an unresolved V gene, and why the rest are absent is not known. The sample records 250,000 to 300,000 clones, almost 85% of which are singletons. The ten largest clones represent roughly 15% of the sample. The data were taken from a study of control samples from healthy donors and cancer patients (TCRdb year 2020). CDR1 SGHTA and CDR2 FQGTGA are derived from the germline V gene. The CDR3 covers 13 residues, taking in both the cysteine and the phenylalanine. Solely the CDR3 DNA is kept, with 39 bases framed from the first base. Ends trimmed: V by 4 bases, J by 4 bases; bases unmatched to a gene: 1.

Sample: PBMCs. This clonotype originated in a woman aged 60-75 years with lung cancer. The chain uses TRBV7-3 and TRBJ1-1, and 9 bases in between align with TRBD1. In nucleotide form, the sequence is TGTGCCAGCAGCTCGGACAGGGGCACTGAAGCTTTCTTT. It is translated as CASSSDRGTEAFF.